This TCR beta chain emerged from a study of T-cell memory formation after mild COVID-19. Study as a whole: TCR clusters largely stayed donor specific. Study conclusions and caveats: CD4+ bias marked clones expanding day 15 to 37, unlike balanced contracting clones. Mainly CM and EM harbored the contracting CD4+ clones; mainly EMRA harbored the CD8+ ones.

Trimming cost V 4 bases and J 2 bases; bases outside gene matches: 24. The CDR3 has 21 amino acids. The germline CDR1 and CDR2 sequences are SGHRS and YFSETQ. As for this clonotype: The target antigen is unknown.

5'RACE primed at constant segments yielded TCR alpha and TCR beta cDNA libraries bearing sample barcodes and UMIs. TCRdb processed the 5' RACE reads anew with MiXCR; each CDR3 protein has one entry. The sample includes 300,000 to 400,000 distinct CDR3 sequences, around 27% of them seen just once. This clonotype was obtained from an adult woman who had mild COVID-19 (a few samples of this study predate the infection). Cell type and time point are not known. The sample taken for sequencing was PBMCs or a T cell subset sorted from them (not recorded which). The chain links TRBV5-1 to TRBJ1-1; TRBD1 matches at 9 bases. The CDR3 is CASSPGQGTAKLANPNTEAFF. The CDR3, as DNA: TGCGCCAGCAGCCCGGGACAGGGCACAGCAAAATTAGCGAACCCTAACACTGAAGCTTTCTTT. The whole variable domain, remainder taken from reference TRBV5-1 and TRBJ1-1, is KAGVTQTPRYLIKTRGQQVTLSCSPISGHRSVSWYQQTPGQGLQFLFEYFSETQRNKGNFPGRFSGRQFSNSRSEMNVSTLELGDSALYLCASSPGQGTAKLANPNTEAFFGQGTRLTVV.